This TCR beta chain was identified during a study of immune cell composition in non-small cell lung cancer. Findings and limits, study-wide: Tumour-reactive clones were not shown to match dominant in vivo tumour clones. Smoking pack-years did not significantly correlate with tumour TCR-beta clonality. In adenocarcinoma, maximal tumour-associated clone frequency tracked TIL tumour reactivity.

Normal lung sampling was at least 3 cm from the tumour, as distant as possible. The table came from immunoSEQ multiplex PCR; TCRdb's copy has only in-frame clones and leaves some out. Counted here are 3,000 to 4,000 clones, nearly 70% occurring once; the ten biggest clones make up over 15%. Points on this clone: Its antigen is as yet unknown.

This TCR was recovered from a human donor with non-small cell lung cancer. The sample comprised non-adjacent lung tissue.

The CDR3 bases are TGTGCCAGCAGCTTAGCGCTGGGTAGCGGGGGGAAAGAGACCCAGTACTTC. It codes for CASSLALGSGGKETQYF. This rearrangement joins TRBV7-2 to TRBJ2-5; TRBD2 matches at 10 bases. This CDR3 is 17 amino acids long. Germline CDR1 reads SGHTA; CDR2 reads FQGNSA. Trimming at V came to 0 bases and at J to 3 bases, leaving 7 bases not matched to a gene.